What follows are 7 T cell receptor beta chains derived from one specimen sequenced in a study of T cells after yellow fever vaccination. TCRdb recomputed calls from the 5' RACE reads with MiXCR, one row per CDR3 protein. The sample has a few hundred thousand distinct CDR3 sequences, roughly 6.2% seen once. The source was CD4+ T cells sorted from PBMCs, collected on the day of the yellow fever booster vaccination. All receptors come from a man aged 25 to 45 who received the YFV17D yellow fever vaccine.

This clonotype has a handful of counts. The chain employs TRBV12-3 or TRBV12-4 and TRBJ1-1; TRBD1 agrees at 7 bases. There are 12 residues in the CDR3. V lost 5 bases to trimming and J lost 11 bases; unmatched junction nucleotides: 8. CDR3 loop: CASSPDRVLAFF. The CDR3 nucleotides read TGTGCCAGCAGTCCTGACAGGGTACTGGCTTTCTTT.

CDR3 nucleotide sequence: TGTGCCAGCAGCCCATCACCAAATGCCGCTGAAAAACTGTTTTTT. This gives the protein CASSPSPNAAEKLFF. This rearrangement joins TRBV9 to TRBJ1-4; D unresolved. The germline V gene has CDR1 SGDLS and CDR2 YYNGEE. V dropped 4 bases and J dropped 7 bases, with 17 bases sitting between them. The CDR3 is 15 residues long.

Only a few counts were recorded for this clonotype. The V call is TRBV5-1, the J call TRBJ2-5; no reliable D call. Per germline, CDR1 SGHRS and CDR2 YFSETQ. V lost 2 bases and J lost 5, with 10 bases in between. This CDR3 spans 13 amino acids. The CDR3 coding sequence is TGCGCCAGCAGCTTCTATGGGCGGGAGACCCAGTACTTC. It codes for CASSFYGRETQYF.

This clonotype has a count of ten or more. The chain has TRBV5-5 and TRBJ2-3, with D perhaps TRBD2 (5 bases). The CDR3 consists of 18 residues. Germline V lookup: CDR1 SGHKS, CDR2 YYEKEE (reference sequence). V lost 4 bases, J lost 0 bases, and 21 bases lay in between. The CDR3 reads CASSPLPERPSSTDTQYF. Written as DNA, the CDR3 is TGTGCCAGCAGCCCCTTGCCCGAGCGGCCCTCTAGCACAGATACGCAGTATTTT.

DNA of the CDR3: TGTGCCAGCAGTTCCTTGGTATCTGAAGCTTTCTTT. This encodes CASSSLVSEAFF. The rearrangement uses TRBV6-6 and TRBJ1-1; D remains ambiguous. In germline, CDR1 is MNHNY, CDR2 SVGAGI (reference sequence). V lost 4 bases and J 6 bases, leaving 9 bases between the germline ends. The CDR3 runs 12 residues.

The sample holds many counts of this clonotype. The gene calls are TRBV11-3 and TRBJ2-1, with TRBD2 identical over 7 bases. The V gene end was trimmed by 7 bases and the J gene end by 14 bases; junction bases not matched to a gene: 23. The CDR3 is 16 amino acids. CDR1 and CDR2 from the germline V gene are SGHNT and YENEEA. CDR3 region: CASTPARGDNPLEEFF. CDR3 nucleotide sequence: TGTGCCAGCACTCCAGCCCGGGGGGATAACCCTCTCGAGGAGTTCTTC.

This clonotype showed up just a few times. The chain joins TRBV11-2 to TRBJ2-1; no clear D. Trimming removed 5 bases at V and 3 bases at J, with 5 bases between. Germline V lookup: CDR1 SGHAT, CDR2 FQNNGV. The CDR3 is made up of 12 amino acids. The CDR3 nucleotides read TGTGCCAGCAGCCCTTACTACAATGAGCAGTTCTTC. It is translated as CASSPYYNEQFF.